This T cell receptor beta chain comes out of a study of shared clonotypes between healthy human individuals. The length of the CDR3 is 13 residues. The V end was cut by 4 bases, the J end by 7 bases, with 12 bases between. CDR1 and CDR2 (germline): SGHRS, YFSETQ. Clones were sequenced by immunoSEQ multiplex PCR, and TCRdb holds only the in-frame ones, with some missing. Among about a million clones, roughly 80% were seen once, and the ten largest hold roughly 0.83%. The TCR sequence derives from a young man in good health. Some clones in this sample may be carry-over from other donors' samples. The sequencing input was memory CD4+ T cells from PBMCs. Stated subset: CD45RA-negative fraction. V is TRBV5-1 and J is TRBJ1-5; D may be TRBD1 (6 bases). CDR3 DNA sequence: TGCGCCAGCAGCGAAGGGACAAACCAGCCCCAGCATTTT. It encodes CASSEGTNQPQHF.